A selection of T cell receptor beta chains follows, all from one sample in a study of T-cell reconstitution after alpha-beta-depleted transplantation in children. TCRdb re-derived calls from the PCR reads in MiXCR, one entry per CDR3 protein. The sample lists 450,000 to 550,000 distinct CDR3 sequences; roughly 10% were seen once. This specimen was PBMCs, mostly from graft donor cells, taken 180 days after TCRalphabeta/CD19-depleted stem cell transplant. The source of these receptors is a female patient between 2 and 15 years old who had a stem cell transplant for aplastic anemia, so the T cells may come from the graft donor. Each CDR3 is given with its conserved first and last residue. Each record gives: clone size, D gene, V gene, J gene, CDR3 protein, CDR3 DNA. The D gene is left open where the match is weak. Size tells how often a clone was seen (once, few, many) or the class of an expanded clone, and some rows leave it out.

.	.	TRBV5-6	TRBJ1-1	CASSLTALTEAFF	TGTGCCAGCAGCCTTACAGCCCTTACTGAAGCTTTCTTT
.	TRBD1	TRBV7-9	TRBJ2-4	CASSAGQGAGKNIQYF	TGTGCCAGCAGCGCCGGACAGGGGGCAGGCAAAAACATTCAGTACTTC
.	.	TRBV27	TRBJ2-1	CASSPYRSGYSYNEQFF	TGTGCCAGCAGTCCCTATCGAAGCGGGTACTCCTACAATGAGCAGTTCTTC
.	.	TRBV12-3/TRBV12-4	TRBJ2-1	CASSGTGYEQFF	TGTGCCAGCAGTGGAACAGGGTACGAGCAGTTCTTC
few	.	TRBV4-3	TRBJ2-1	CASSQDLVRLSGSYNEQFF	TGCGCCAGCAGCCAAGATTTGGTGAGGCTCTCCGGTTCCTACAATGAGCAGTTCTTC
few	.	TRBV18	TRBJ2-3	CASSRQDGDTQYF	TGTGCCAGCTCAAGGCAGGACGGTGATACGCAGTATTTT
few	.	TRBV29-1	TRBJ2-6	CSAGTSGANVLTF	TGCAGCGCCGGAACCTCCGGGGCCAACGTCCTGACTTTC
many	.	TRBV4-3	TRBJ2-7	CASSQGGVGPYEQYF	TGCGCCAGCAGCCAAGGTGGGGTCGGACCCTACGAGCAGTACTTC
.	.	TRBV20-1	TRBJ2-3	CSASPSSDTQYF	TGCAGTGCTAGCCCCTCGTCGGATACGCAGTATTTT
.	TRBD1	TRBV14	TRBJ2-7	CASSRRRQGGYEQYF	TGTGCCAGCAGCCGCCGAAGACAGGGTGGCTACGAGCAGTACTTC
.	TRBD1	TRBV15	TRBJ2-1	CATSRDRGIYNEQFF	TGTGCCACCAGCCGGGACAGGGGCATCTACAATGAGCAGTTCTTC
.	TRBD1	TRBV28	TRBJ2-7	CASSGADRGLYEQYF	TGTGCCAGCAGTGGTGCGGACAGGGGGCTCTACGAGCAGTACTTC
.	.	TRBV28	TRBJ1-2	CASSVHVWGVNGYTF	TGTGCCAGCAGTGTACATGTCTGGGGCGTCAATGGCTACACCTTC